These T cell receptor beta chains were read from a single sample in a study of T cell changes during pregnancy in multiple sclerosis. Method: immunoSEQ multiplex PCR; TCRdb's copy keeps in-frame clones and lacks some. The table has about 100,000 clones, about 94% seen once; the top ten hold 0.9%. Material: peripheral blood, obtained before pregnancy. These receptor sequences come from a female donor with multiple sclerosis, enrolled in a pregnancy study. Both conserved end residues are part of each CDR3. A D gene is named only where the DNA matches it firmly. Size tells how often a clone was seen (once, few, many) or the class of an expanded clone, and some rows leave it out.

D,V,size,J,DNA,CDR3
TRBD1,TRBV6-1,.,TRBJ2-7,TGTGCCAGCAGGGACAGGAGATACGAGCAGTACTTC,CASRDRRYEQYF
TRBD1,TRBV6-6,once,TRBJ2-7,TGTGCCATCGCCGGGACAGAATCCTACGAGCAGTACTTC,CAIAGTESYEQYF
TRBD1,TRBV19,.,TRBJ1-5,TGTGCCAGTAGGACTACAGGGGCGAGCAATCAGCCCCAGCATTTT,CASRTTGASNQPQHF
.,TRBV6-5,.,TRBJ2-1,TGTGCCAGCAGTTACTCGGCGGGACTTGGTAACAATGAGCAGTTCTTC,CASSYSAGLGNNEQFF
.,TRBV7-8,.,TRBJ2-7,TGTGCCAGCAGCTTACAGCGGAACTACGAGCAGTACTTC,CASSLQRNYEQYF
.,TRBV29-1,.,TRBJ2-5,TGCAGCGTTGGTGGGAGAACACAAGAGACCCAGTACTTC,CSVGGRTQETQYF
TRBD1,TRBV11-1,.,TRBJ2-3,TGTGCCAGCAGCTTAAACCAGGGGGCCACAGATACGCAGTATTTT,CASSLNQGATDTQYF
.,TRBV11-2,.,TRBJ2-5,TGTGCCAGCAGCTTTCAGGGGGGATTCCAAGAGACCCAGTACTTC,CASSFQGGFQETQYF
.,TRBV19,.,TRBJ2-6,TGTGCCAGTAGTATAACAGATCAGGGGCGCAGCTCTGGGGCCAACGTCCTGACTTTC,CASSITDQGRSSGANVLTF
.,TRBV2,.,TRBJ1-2,TGTGCCAGCAGTCCCCGGACAGACGATAACTATGGCTACACCTTC,CASSPRTDDNYGYTF
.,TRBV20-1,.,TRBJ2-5,TGCAGTGCCCTGAGTCCCGAGACCCAGTACTTC,CSALSPETQYF
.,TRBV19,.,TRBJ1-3,TGTGCCAGTAGACCAGGGTTCCGCTCTGGAAACACCATATATTTT,CASRPGFRSGNTIYF
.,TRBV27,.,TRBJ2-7,TGTGCCAGCAGTTACACAGTGTCCTACGAGCAGTACTTC,CASSYTVSYEQYF
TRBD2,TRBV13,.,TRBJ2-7,TGTGCCAGCAGACCCGTAGCGGGGCCCTACGAGCAGTACTTC,CASRPVAGPYEQYF
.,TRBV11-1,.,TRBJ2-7,TGTGCCAGCAGCCCAACCGGGACAATATACTACGAGCAGTACTTC,CASSPTGTIYYEQYF
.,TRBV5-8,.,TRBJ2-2,TGTGCCAGCAGCCCCGGGGGAGTAAGAACCGGGGAGCTGTTTTTT,CASSPGGVRTGELFF
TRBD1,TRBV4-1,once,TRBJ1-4,TGCGCCAGCAGCCAGATAGGACAGGGAGGAAAACTGTTTTTT,CASSQIGQGGKLFF
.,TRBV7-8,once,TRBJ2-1,TGTGCCAGCAGCTTAGGGGAGACCAACAATGAGCAGTTCTTC,CASSLGETNNEQFF
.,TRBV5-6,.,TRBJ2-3,TGTGCCAGCAGCTTGCGCGGAAGCACAGATACGCAGTATTTT,CASSLRGSTDTQYF
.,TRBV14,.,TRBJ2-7,TGTGCCAGCAGCCAAGTTCGCCTGACAGCTTCCTACGAGCAGTACTTC,CASSQVRLTASYEQYF
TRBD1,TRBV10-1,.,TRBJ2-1,TGCGCCAGCATTCAGGGGGCCTCCTACAATGAGCAGTTCTTC,CASIQGASYNEQFF
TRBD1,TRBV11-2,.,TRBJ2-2,TGTGCCAGCAGCCAACGACAGGGCCCGTGGACCGGGGAGCTGTTTTTT,CASSQRQGPWTGELFF
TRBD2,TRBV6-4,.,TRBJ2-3,TGTGCCAGCAGTGACAGGGGACTAGCGACGGGGAGGACAGATACGCAGTATTTT,CASSDRGLATGRTDTQYF
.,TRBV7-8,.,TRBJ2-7,TGTGCCAGCAGCACACTAGAATTCGGCGAGCAGTACTTC,CASSTLEFGEQYF
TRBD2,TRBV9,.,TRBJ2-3,TGTGCCAGCAGCGTAGGTCGGGAGGGTCACTCAACAGATACGCAGTATTTT,CASSVGREGHSTDTQYF
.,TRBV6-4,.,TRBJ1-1,TGTGCCAGCAGTGACGCGGGGGGCACTGAAGCTTTCTTT,CASSDAGGTEAFF
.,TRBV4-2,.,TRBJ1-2,TGTGCCAGCAGCCAAAGGGGCCAGACAGCGAACTATGGCTACACCTTC,CASSQRGQTANYGYTF
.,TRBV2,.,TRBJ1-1,TGTGCCAGCAGTATGGGGAGGAACACTGAAGCTTTCTTT,CASSMGRNTEAFF
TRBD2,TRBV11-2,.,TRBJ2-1,TGTGCCAGCAGCCCTGGGACTAGCGGCGAGCAGTTCTTC,CASSPGTSGEQFF
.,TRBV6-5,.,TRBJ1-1,TGTGCCAGCAGTCAAATACAGGGTTCTGAAGCTTTCTTT,CASSQIQGSEAFF
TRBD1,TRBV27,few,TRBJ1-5,TGTGCCAGCAGCCCGTTCGGACAGGGAAGTCAGCCCCAGCATTTT,CASSPFGQGSQPQHF
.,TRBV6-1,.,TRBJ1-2,TGTGCCAGCAGCACGGTACGGACAGCTGTATATGGCTACACCTTC,CASSTVRTAVYGYTF
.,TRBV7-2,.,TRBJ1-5,TGTGCCAGCAGCTTAGGGGGGGTTATCAGTAATCAGCCCCAGCATTTT,CASSLGGVISNQPQHF
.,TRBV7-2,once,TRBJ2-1,TGTGCCAGCAGCTTAGATAGGACTTCGGCTATCTTC,CASSLDRTSAIF
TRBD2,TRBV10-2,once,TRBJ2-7,TGCGCCAGCAGTGAGGGGGGCAGGGGCCCTGAGACTAGCGTCAAGGAGCAGTACTTC,CASSEGGRGPETSVKEQYF
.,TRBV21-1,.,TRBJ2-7,TGTGCCAGTCAGCAGCAAGAGGGGACAGGGGAATACTCCTACGAGCAGTACTTC,CASQQQEGTGEYSYEQYF
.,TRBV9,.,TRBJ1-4,TGTGCCAGCAGCATTAGCGGGGAAAAACTGTTTTTT,CASSISGEKLFF
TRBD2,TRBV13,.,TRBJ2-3,TGTGCCAGCAGCTTATGGCTAGCGGGAGCAGATACGCAGTATTTT,CASSLWLAGADTQYF
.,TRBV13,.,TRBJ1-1,TGTGCCAGCAGCCCCCGGGGAACAAACACTGAAGCTTTCTTT,CASSPRGTNTEAFF
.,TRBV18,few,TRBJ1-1,TGTGCCAGCTCACCACTGGAGCGCCCTGAAGCTTTCTTT,CASSPLERPEAFF
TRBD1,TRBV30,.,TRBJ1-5,TGTGCCTGGAGTCCGGGTAACAGGGGGGACAATCAGCCCCAGCATTTT,CAWSPGNRGDNQPQHF
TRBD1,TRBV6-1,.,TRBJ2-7,TGTGCCAGCAGTGAAAGACAGGGGGCTATATACGAGCAGTACTTC,CASSERQGAIYEQYF
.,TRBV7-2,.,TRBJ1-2,TGTGCCAGCAGCTTAGTCGGCAGCGCTGGTGGCTACACCTTC,CASSLVGSAGGYTF
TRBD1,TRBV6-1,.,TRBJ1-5,TGTGCCAGCAGCGTGACAGGGGTCAATCAGCCCCAGCATTTT,CASSVTGVNQPQHF
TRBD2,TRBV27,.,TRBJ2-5,TGTGCCAGCAGTTCCTTAGTAGCGGGAGGGGGTGAGACCCAGTACTTC,CASSSLVAGGGETQYF
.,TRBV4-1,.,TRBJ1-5,TGCGCCAGCAGCCAAGGTGGTAGTCTCCCACCTGAGGAGCCCCAGCATTTT,CASSQGGSLPPEEPQHF
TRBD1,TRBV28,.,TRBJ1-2,TGTGCCAGCGCCTCTTTTTGGGGGACAGGGGTGAACTATGGCTACACCTTC,CASASFWGTGVNYGYTF
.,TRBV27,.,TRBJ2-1,TGTGCCAGCACCTCGACTAGCAATGAGCAGTTCTTC,CASTSTSNEQFF
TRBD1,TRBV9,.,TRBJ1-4,TGTGCCAGCAGCAAAGGGACAGCAACTAATGAAAAACTGTTTTTT,CASSKGTATNEKLFF
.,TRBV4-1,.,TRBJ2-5,TGCGCCAGCAGCCTAACGACAATCCCTCAAGAGACCCAGTACTTC,CASSLTTIPQETQYF
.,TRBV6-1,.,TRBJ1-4,TGTGCCAGCAGCGCAAGGGGGGGGGTTGAAAAACTGTTTTTT,CASSARGGVEKLFF
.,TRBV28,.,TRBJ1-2,TGTGCCAGCAGTTTTCTCAGGAACTATGGCTACACCTTC,CASSFLRNYGYTF
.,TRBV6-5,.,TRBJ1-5,TGTGCCAGCAGTTCCGGGTCCGGCAATCAGCCCCAGCATTTT,CASSSGSGNQPQHF
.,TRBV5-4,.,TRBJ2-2,TGTGCCAGCAGCTCGGCAGGGAACACCGGGGAGCTGTTTTTT,CASSSAGNTGELFF
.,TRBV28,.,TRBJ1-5,TGTGCCAGCAGTCGCCTTAGTCTAGGTCAGCCCCAGCATTTT,CASSRLSLGQPQHF
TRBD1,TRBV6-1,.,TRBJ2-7,TGTGCCAGCAGTCCCGGACAGGGAATTGACGAGCAGTACTTC,CASSPGQGIDEQYF
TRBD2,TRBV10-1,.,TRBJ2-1,TGCGCCAGCAGTGAGGGGGGGACTAGGGGGAATGAGCAGTTCTTC,CASSEGGTRGNEQFF
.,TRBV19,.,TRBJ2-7,TGTGCCAGTAGTATGCGGTTGGAGGTCCTTTACGAGCAGTACTTC,CASSMRLEVLYEQYF
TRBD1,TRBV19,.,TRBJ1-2,TGTGCCAGTAGTATAGTAGCAGGGGGCGTCGGGAATGGCTACACCTTC,CASSIVAGGVGNGYTF